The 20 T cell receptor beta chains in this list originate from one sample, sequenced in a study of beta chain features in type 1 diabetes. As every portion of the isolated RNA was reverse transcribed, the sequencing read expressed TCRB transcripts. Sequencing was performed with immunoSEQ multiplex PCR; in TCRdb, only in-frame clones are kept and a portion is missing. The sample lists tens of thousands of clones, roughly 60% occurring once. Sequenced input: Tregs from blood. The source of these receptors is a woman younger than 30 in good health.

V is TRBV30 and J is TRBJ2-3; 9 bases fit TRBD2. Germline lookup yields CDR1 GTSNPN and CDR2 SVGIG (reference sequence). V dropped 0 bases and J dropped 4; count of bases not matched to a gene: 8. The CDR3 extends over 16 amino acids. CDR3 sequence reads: CAWSVGLAGNPDTQYF. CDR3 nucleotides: TGTGCCTGGAGTGTAGGGCTAGCGGGAAACCCAGATACGCAGTATTTT.

CDR3: CASSQVAGKGSPLHF. For the CDR3, the DNA is TGCGCCAGCAGCCAAGTTGCCGGGAAGGGTTCACCCCTCCACTTT. This chain connects TRBV4-3 to TRBJ1-6; D is undetermined. CDR1 and CDR2 (germline): LGHNA, YSLEER. V gave up 1 base and J gave up 9 bases, with 13 bases separating them. This CDR3 contains 15 residues.

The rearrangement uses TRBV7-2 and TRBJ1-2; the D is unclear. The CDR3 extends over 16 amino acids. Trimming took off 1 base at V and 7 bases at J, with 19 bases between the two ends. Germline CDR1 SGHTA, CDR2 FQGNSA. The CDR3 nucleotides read TGTGCCAGCAGCTTAGAGTATCTGGCCATCAAACGTGGCTACACCTTC. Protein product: CASSLEYLAIKRGYTF.

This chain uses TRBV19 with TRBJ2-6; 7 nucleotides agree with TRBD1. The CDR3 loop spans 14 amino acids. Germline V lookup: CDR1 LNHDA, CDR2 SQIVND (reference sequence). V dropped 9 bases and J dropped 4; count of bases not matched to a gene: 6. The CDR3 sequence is CASTDRAGANVLTF. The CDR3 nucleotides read TGTGCCAGCACCGACAGGGCCGGGGCCAACGTCCTGACTTTC.

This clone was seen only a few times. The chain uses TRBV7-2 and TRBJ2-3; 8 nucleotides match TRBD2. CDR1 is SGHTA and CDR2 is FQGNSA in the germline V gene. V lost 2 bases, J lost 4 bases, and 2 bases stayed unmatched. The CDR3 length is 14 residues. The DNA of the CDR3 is TGTGCCAGCAGCTTACAGGGACTAGCAGATACGCAGTATTTT. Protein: CASSLQGLADTQYF.

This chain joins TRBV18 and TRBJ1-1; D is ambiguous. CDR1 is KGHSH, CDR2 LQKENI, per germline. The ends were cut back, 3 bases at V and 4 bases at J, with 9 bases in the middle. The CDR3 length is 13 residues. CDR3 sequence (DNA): TGTGCCAGCTCACCTCCGGTGCCCACTGAAGCTTTCTTT. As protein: CASSPPVPTEAFF. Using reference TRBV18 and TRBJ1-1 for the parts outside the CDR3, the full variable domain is NAGVMQNPRHLVRRRGQEARLRCSPMKGHSHVYWYRQLPEEGLKFMVYLQKENIIDESGMPKERFSAEFPKEGPSILRIQQVVRGDSAAYFCASSPPVPTEAFFGQGTRLTVV.

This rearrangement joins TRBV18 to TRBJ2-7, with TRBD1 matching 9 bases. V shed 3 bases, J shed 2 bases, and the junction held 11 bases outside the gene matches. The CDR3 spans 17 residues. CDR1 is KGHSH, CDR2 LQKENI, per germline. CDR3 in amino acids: CASSPDLGQGNPYEQYF. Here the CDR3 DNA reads TGTGCCAGCTCACCCGACTTAGGACAGGGGAACCCCTACGAGCAGTACTTC. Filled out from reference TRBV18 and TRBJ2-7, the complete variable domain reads NAGVMQNPRHLVRRRGQEARLRCSPMKGHSHVYWYRQLPEEGLKFMVYLQKENIIDESGMPKERFSAEFPKEGPSILRIQQVVRGDSAAYFCASSPDLGQGNPYEQYFGPGTRLTVT.

The CDR3 region is CASSLGTSGRISYEQYF. The DNA of the CDR3 is TGTGCCAGCAGCTTAGGGACTAGCGGAAGAATCAGCTACGAGCAGTACTTC. The chain couples TRBV7-9 to TRBJ2-7, with TRBD2 matching 10 bases. The CDR3 is 17 amino acids. The germline gives CDR1 SEHNR, CDR2 FQNEAQ (reference sequence). With 1 base clipped from V and 3 bases from J, the junction kept 9 bases outside the gene matches.

CDR3 nucleotide sequence: TGTGCCAGCTCACCGAGGCAGGCCAGCGGAGGAGAGACCCAGTACTTC. This codes for CASSPRQASGGETQYF. The chain carries TRBV18 and TRBJ2-5; maybe TRBD2 (5 bases). Deletions cut 3 bases from V and 4 bases from J, with 18 bases between. This CDR3 has 16 residues. Per the germline V gene, CDR1 is KGHSH and CDR2 is LQKENI.

The CDR3 coding sequence is TGCGCCAGCAGCTTGGACAAGCGATACGAGCAGTACTTC. Its translation is CASSLDKRYEQYF. The chain joins TRBV5-1 to TRBJ2-7; no clear D gene. V gave up 0 bases and J gave up 4 bases, with 8 bases separating them. Germline V gene data show CDR1 as SGHRS and CDR2 as YFSETQ. This CDR3 has 13 amino acids.

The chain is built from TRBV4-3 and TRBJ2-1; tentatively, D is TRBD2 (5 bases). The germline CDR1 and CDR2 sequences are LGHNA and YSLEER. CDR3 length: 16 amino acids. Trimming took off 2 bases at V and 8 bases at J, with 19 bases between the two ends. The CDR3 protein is CASSQPELEVLDEQFF. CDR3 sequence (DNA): TGCGCCAGCAGCCAACCGGAACTAGAAGTCTTGGATGAGCAGTTCTTC.

The CDR3 DNA follows: TGTGCCAGCTCAGTGCAGGGGGATTATGGCTACACCTTC. This codes for CASSVQGDYGYTF. The chain uses TRBV6-5 and TRBJ1-2, with TRBD1 matching 7 bases. Germline CDR1 and CDR2: MNHEY and SVGAGI. The CDR3 totals 13 residues. V shed 8 bases, J shed 5 bases, and the junction held 8 bases outside the gene matches.

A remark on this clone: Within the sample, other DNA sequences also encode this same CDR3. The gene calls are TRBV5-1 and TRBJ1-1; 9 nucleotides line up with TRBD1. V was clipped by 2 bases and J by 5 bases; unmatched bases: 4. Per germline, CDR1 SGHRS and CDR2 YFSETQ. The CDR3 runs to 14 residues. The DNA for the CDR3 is TGCGCCAGCAGCTTAGGACAGGGGAGGACTGAAGCTTTCTTT. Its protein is CASSLGQGRTEAFF.

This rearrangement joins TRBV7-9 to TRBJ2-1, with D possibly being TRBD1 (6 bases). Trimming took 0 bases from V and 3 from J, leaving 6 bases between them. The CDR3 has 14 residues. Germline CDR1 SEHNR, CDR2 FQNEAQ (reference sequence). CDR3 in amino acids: CASSLAGGYNEQFF. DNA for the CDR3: TGTGCCAGCAGCTTAGCAGGGGGCTACAATGAGCAGTTCTTC.

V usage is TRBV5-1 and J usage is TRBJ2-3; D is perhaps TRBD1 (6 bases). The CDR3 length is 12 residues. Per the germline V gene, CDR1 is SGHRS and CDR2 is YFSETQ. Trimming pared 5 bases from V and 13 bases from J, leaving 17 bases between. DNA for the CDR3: TGCGCCAGCAGGCCTGATTCAGGACAGAAGTATTTT. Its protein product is CASRPDSGQKYF.

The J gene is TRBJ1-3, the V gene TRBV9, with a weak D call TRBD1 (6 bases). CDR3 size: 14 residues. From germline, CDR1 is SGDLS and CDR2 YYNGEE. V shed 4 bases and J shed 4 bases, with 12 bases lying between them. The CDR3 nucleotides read TGTGCCAGCAGCTCGTCAGGGGAAGGAAACACCATATATTTT. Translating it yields CASSSSGEGNTIYF.

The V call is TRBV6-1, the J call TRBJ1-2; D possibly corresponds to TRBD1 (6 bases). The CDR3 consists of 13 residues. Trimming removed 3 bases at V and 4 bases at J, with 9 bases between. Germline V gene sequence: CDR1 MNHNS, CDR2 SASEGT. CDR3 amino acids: CASSESRGYGYTF. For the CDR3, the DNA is TGTGCCAGCAGTGAGAGCAGGGGCTATGGCTACACCTTC.

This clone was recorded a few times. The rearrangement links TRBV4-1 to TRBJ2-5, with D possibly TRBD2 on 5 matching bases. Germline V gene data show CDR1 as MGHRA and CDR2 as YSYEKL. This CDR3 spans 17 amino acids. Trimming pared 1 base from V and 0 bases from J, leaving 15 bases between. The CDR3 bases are TGCGCCAGCAGCCAAGGACCAAACAGCGGTTACCAAGAGACCCAGTACTTC. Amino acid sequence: CASSQGPNSGYQETQYF.

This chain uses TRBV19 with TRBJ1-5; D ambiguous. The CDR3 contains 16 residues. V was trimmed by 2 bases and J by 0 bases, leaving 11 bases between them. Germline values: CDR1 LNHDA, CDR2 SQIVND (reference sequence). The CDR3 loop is CASSIIEPYSNQPQHF. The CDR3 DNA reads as TGTGCCAGTAGTATAATAGAGCCTTATAGCAATCAGCCCCAGCATTTT.

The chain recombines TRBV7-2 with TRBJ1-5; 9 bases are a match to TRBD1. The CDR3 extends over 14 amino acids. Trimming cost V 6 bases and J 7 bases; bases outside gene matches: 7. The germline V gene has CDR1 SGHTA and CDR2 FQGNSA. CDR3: CASRSTGGSQPQHF. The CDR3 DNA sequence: TGTGCCAGCAGATCAACAGGGGGCAGCCAGCCCCAGCATTTT.